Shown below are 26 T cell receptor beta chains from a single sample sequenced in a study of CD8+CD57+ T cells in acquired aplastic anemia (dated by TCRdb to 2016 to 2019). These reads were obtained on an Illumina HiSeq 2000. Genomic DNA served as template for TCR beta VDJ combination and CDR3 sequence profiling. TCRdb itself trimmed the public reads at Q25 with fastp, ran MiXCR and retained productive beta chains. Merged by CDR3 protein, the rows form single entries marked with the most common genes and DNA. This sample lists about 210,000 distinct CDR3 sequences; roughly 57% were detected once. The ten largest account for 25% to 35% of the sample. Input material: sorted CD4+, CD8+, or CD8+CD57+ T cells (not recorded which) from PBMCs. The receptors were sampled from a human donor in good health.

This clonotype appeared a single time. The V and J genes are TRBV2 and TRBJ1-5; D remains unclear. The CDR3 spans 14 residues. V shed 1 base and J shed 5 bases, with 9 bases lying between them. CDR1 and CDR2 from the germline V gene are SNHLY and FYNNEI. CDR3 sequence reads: CASSEGAPYQPQHF. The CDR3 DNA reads TGTGCCAGCAGTGAAGGGGCTCCGTATCAGCCCCAGCATTTT.

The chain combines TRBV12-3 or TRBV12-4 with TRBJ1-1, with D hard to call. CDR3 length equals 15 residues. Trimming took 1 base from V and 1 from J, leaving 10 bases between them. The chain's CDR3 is CASSLGGAKNTEAFF. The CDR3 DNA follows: TGTGCCAGCAGTTTAGGAGGTGCGAAGAACACTGAAGCTTTCTTT.

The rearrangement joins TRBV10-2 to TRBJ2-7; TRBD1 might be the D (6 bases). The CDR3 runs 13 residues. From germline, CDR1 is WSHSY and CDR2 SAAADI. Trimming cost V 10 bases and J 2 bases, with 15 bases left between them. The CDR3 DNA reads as TGCGCCACCACCCGGGACAAGCCCTACGAGCAGTACTTC. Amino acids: CATTRDKPYEQYF.

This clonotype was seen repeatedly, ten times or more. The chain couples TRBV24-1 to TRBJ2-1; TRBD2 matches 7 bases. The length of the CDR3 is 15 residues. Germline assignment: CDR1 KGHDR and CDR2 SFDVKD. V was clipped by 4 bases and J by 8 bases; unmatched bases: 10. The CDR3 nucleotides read TGTGCCACCAGTGAGGGGCTAGCGGATACGGATGAGCAGTTCTTC. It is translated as CATSEGLADTDEQFF.

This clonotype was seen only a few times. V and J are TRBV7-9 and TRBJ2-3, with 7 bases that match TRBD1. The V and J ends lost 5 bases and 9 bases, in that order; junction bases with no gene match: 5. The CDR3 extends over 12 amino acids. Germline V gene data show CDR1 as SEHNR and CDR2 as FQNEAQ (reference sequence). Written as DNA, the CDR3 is TGTGCCAGCAGCAAGACAGGGTGGACGCAGTATTTT. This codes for CASSKTGWTQYF.

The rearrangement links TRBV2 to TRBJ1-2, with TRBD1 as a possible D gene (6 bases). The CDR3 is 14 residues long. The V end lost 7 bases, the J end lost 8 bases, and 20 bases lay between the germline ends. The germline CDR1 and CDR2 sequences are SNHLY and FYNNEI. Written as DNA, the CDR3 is TGTGCCAGCACCTTACGGGGGGGGCTTGGAGGCTACACCTTC. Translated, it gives CASTLRGGLGGYTF.

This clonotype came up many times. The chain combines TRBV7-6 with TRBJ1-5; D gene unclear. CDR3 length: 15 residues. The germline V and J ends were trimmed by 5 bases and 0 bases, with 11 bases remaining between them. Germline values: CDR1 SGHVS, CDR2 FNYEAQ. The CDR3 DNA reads TGTGCCAGCAGCCGCGGGTGGGGTAGCAATCAGCCCCAGCATTTT. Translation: CASSRGWGSNQPQHF. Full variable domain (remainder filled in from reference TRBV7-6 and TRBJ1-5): GAGVSQSPRYKVTKRGQDVALRCDPISGHVSLYWYRQALGQGPEFLTYFNYEAQQDKSGLPNDRFSAERPEGSISTLTIQRTEQRDSAMYRCASSRGWGSNQPQHFGDGTRLSIL.

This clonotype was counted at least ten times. CDR3 sequence (DNA): TGTGCCAGCAGCCCACCGGGACTAGGGATAGAGACCCAGTACTTC. As protein: CASSPPGLGIETQYF. The chain carries TRBV13 and TRBJ2-5; TRBD2 matches 8 bases. V shed 5 bases and J 4 bases; nucleotides not matched to a gene: 9. From germline, CDR1 is PRHDT and CDR2 FYEKMQ (reference sequence). The length of the CDR3 is 15 residues.

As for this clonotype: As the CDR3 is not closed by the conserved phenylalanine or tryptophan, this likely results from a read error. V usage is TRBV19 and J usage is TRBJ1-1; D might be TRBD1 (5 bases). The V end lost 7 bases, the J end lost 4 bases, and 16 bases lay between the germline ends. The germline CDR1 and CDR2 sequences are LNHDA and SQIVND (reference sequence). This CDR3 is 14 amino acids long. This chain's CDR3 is CASTTGPMGTEAFS. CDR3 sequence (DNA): TGTGCCAGTACCACGGGGCCCATGGGCACTGAAGCTTTCTCT.

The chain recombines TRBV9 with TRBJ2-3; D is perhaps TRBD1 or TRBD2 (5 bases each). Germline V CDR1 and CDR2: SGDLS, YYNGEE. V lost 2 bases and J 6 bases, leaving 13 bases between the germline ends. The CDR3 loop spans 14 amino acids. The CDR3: CASSVGGAPDTQYF. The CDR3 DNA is TGTGCCAGCAGCGTTGGGGGAGCGCCCGATACGCAGTATTTT.

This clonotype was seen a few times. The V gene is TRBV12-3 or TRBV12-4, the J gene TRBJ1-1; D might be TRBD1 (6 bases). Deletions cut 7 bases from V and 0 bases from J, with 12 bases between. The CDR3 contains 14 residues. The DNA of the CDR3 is TGTGCCAGCAAACTACAGGGCATGAACACTGAAGCTTTCTTT. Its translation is CASKLQGMNTEAFF.

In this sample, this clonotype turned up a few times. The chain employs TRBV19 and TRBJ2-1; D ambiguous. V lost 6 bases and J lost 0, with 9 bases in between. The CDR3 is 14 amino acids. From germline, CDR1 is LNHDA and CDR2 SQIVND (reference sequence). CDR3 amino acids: CASSLTGSYNEQFF. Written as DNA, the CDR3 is TGTGCCAGTAGCCTGACGGGCTCCTACAATGAGCAGTTCTTC.

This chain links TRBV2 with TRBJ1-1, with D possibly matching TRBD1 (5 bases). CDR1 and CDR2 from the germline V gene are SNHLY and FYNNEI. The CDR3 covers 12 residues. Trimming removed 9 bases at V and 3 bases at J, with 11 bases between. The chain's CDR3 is CARNPGHTEAFF. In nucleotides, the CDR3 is TGTGCCAGAAACCCAGGGCACACTGAAGCTTTCTTT.

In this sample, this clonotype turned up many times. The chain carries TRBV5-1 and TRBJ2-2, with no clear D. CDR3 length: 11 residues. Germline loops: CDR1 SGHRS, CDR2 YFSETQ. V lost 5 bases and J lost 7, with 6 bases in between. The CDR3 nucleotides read TGCGCCAGCAGGTGGGACGGGGAGCTGTTTTTT. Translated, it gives CASRWDGELFF.

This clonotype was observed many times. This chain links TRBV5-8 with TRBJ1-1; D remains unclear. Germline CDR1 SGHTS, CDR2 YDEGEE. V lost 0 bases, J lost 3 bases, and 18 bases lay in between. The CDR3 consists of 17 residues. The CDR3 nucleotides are TGTGCCAGCAGCTTGGAATCTTATATTGCCGGGGACACTGAAGCTTTCTTT. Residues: CASSLESYIAGDTEAFF.

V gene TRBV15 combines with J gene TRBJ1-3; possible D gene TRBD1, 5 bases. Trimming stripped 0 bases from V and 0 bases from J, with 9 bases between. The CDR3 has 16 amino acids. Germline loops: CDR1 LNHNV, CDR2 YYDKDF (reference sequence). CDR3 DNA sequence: TGTGCCACCAGCAGAGATTGGGGGGACTCTGGAAACACCATATATTTT. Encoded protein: CATSRDWGDSGNTIYF.

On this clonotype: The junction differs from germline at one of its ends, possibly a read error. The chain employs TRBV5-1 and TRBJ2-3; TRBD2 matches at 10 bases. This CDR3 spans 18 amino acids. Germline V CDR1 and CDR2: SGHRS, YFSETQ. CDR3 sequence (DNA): TGCGCCAGCGGCTTGACAGCTAGCGGGAGTGGGGTCCGAGATACGCAGTATTTT. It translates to CASGLTASGSGVRDTQYF.

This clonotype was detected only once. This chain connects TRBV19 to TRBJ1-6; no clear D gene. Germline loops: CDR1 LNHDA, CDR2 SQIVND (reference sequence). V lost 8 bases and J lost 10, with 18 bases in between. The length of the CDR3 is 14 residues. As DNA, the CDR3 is TGTGCCAGTGGATTTAGGGTTGGCGAATCACCCCTCCACTTT. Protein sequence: CASGFRVGESPLHF.

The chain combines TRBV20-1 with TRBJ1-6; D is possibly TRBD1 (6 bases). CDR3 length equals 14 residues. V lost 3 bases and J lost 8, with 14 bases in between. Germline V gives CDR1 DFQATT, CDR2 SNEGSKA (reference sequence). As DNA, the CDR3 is TGCAGTGCTAGGACAGGCGGCTCGCATTCACCCCTCCACTTT. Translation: CSARTGGSHSPLHF.

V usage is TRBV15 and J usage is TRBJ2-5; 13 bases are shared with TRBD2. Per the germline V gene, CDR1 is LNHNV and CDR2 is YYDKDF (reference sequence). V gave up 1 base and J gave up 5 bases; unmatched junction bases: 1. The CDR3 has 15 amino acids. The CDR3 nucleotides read TGTGCCACCAGCAGAGGGACTAGCGGGAGTGAGACCCAGTACTTC. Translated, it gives CATSRGTSGSETQYF.

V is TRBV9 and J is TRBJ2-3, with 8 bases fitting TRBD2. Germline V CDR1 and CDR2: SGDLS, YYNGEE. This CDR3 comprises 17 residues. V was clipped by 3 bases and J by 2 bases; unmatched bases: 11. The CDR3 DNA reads TGTGCCAGCAGCGCCCGGGGTAGCGGGGTGTACACAGATACGCAGTATTTT. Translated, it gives CASSARGSGVYTDTQYF.

CDR3 in DNA: TGTGCCAGCAGTCCCGGACAGGGGGCTAGTTCACCCCTCCACTTT. This codes for CASSPGQGASSPLHF. The chain joins TRBV12-3 or TRBV12-4 to TRBJ1-6; 11 nucleotides align to TRBD1. This CDR3 is built from 15 residues. The J segment lost 9 bases and the V segment lost 5 bases, leaving 6 bases of the junction unmatched.

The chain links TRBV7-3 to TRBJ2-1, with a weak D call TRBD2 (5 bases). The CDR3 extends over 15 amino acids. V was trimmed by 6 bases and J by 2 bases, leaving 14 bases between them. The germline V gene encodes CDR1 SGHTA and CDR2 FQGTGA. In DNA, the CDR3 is TGTGCCAGCAGACGAAGCGGAGAGGCCTACAATGAGCAGTTCTTC. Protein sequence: CASRRSGEAYNEQFF. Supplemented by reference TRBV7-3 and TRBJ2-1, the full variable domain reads GAGVSQTPSNKVTEKGKYVELRCDPISGHTALYWYRQSLGQGPEFLIYFQGTGAADDSGLPNDRFFAVRPEGSVSTLKIQRTERGDSAVYLCASRRSGEAYNEQFFGPGTRLTVL.

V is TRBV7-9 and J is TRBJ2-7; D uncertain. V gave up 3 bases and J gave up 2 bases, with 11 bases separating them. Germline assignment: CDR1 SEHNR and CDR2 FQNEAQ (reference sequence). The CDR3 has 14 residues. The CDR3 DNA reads TGTGCCAGCAGCTTCCCAAGGGCCACCTACGAGCAGTACTTC. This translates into CASSFPRATYEQYF.

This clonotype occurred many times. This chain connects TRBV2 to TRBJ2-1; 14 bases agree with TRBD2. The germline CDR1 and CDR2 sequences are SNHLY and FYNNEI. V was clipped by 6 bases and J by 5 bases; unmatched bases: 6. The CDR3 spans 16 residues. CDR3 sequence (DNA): TGTGCCAGCAGGGGACTAGCGGGGGCTACACACAATGAGCAGTTCTTC. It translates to CASRGLAGATHNEQFF.

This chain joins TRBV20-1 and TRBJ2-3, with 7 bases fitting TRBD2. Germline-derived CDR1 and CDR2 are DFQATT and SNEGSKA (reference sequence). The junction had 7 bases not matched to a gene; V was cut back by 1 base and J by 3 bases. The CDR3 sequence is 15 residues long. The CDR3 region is CSARAGGGVTDTQYF. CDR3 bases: TGCAGTGCTAGAGCCGGCGGGGGAGTAACAGATACGCAGTATTTT.